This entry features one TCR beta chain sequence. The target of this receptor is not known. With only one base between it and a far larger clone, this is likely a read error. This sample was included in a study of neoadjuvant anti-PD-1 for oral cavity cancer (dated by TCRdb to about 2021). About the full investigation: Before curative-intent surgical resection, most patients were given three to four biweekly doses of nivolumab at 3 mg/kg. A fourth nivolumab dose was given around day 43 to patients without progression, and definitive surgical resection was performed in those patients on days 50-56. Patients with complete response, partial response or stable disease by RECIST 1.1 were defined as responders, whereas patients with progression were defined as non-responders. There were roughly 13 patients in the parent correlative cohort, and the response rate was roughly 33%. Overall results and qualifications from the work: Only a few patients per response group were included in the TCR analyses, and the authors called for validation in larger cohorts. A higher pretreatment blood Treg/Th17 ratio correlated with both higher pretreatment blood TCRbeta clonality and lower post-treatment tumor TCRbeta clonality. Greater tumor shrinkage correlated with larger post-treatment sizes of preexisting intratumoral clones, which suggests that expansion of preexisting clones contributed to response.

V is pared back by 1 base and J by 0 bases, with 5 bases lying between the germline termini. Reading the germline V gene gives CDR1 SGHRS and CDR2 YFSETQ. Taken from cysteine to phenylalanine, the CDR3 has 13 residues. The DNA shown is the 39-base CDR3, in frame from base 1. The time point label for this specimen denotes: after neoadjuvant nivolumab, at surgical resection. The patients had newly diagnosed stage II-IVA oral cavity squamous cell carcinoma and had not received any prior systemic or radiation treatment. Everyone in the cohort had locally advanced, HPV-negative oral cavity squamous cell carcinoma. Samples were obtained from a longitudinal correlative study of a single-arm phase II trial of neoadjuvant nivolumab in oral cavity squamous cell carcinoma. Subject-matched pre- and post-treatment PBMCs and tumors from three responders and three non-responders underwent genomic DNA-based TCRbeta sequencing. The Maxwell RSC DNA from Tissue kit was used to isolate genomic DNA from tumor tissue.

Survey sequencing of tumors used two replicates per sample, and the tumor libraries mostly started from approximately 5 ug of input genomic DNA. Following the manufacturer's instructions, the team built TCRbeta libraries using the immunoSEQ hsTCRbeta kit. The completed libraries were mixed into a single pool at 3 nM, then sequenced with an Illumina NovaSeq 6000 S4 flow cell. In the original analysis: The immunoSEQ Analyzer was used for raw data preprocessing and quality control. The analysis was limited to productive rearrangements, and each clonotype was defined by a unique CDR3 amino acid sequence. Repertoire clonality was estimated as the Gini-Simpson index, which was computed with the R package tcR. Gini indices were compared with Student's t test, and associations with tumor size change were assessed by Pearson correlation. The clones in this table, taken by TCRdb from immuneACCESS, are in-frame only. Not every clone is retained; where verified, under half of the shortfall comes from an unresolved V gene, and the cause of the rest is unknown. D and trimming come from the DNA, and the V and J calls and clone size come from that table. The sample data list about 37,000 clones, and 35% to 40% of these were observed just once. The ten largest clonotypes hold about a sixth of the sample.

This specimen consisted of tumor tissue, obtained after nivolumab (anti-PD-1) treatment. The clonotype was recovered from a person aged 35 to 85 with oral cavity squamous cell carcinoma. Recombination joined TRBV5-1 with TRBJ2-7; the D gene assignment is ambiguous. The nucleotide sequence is TGCGCCAGCAGCTTGCGCGGCTCCTACGAGCAGTACTTC. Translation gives CASSLRGSYEQYF.